These 16 T cell receptor beta chains came from one sample sequenced in a study of cytomegalovirus exposure and HLA in healthy donors. The PCR used 60 Vbeta and 13 Jbeta primers. Profiled with immunoSEQ multiplex PCR; TCRdb holds only in-frame clones, not every one. The data hold about 120,000 clones, with around 70% observed a single time. Sequenced material: PBMCs. The receptors were gathered from a woman between 40 and 50 years old in good health and CMV-seronegative.

This clone occurred once. The V and J genes are TRBV4-3 and TRBJ1-1; 7 nucleotides match TRBD1. The CDR3 runs to 15 residues. Germline lookup yields CDR1 LGHNA and CDR2 YSLEER. The V gene end was trimmed by 4 bases and the J gene end by 3 bases; junction bases not matched to a gene: 8. The chain's CDR3 is CASSPRGGRDTEAFF. The CDR3 bases are TGCGCCAGCAGCCCACGAGGGGGCAGAGACACTGAAGCTTTCTTT.

The rearrangement joins TRBV4-1 to TRBJ2-3; 10 nucleotides align to TRBD2. CDR3 length equals 17 residues. V dropped 0 bases and J dropped 4; count of bases not matched to a gene: 7. Germline loops: CDR1 MGHRA, CDR2 YSYEKL. The CDR3 DNA sequence: TGCGCCAGCAGCCAAGATCTGGGTCTAGCGGGGGCAGATACGCAGTATTTT. Protein sequence: CASSQDLGLAGADTQYF.

CDR3 sequence (DNA): TGTGCCAGCACCCCCAGACTGCTAGCGGCCCCCACAGATACGCAGTATTTT. Translation: CASTPRLLAAPTDTQYF. J is TRBJ2-3 and V is TRBV11-2; 7 nucleotides agree with TRBD2. Germline assignment: CDR1 SGHAT and CDR2 FQNNGV. The CDR3 is 17 amino acids. With 7 bases clipped from V and 2 bases from J, the junction kept 15 bases outside the gene matches.

The chain employs TRBV11-2 and TRBJ2-3; D possibly corresponds to TRBD2 (7 bases). The V gene lost 5 bases and the J gene lost 3 bases, with 21 bases spanning the gap. This CDR3 is built from 17 residues. CDR1 and CDR2 (germline): SGHAT, FQNNGV. The CDR3, as DNA: TGTGCCAGCAGCGCCCCGAGGGGGGGGCGGGGAACAGATACGCAGTATTTT. Its translation is CASSAPRGGRGTDTQYF.

This clone appeared once. The genes are TRBV5-4 and TRBJ2-1; D remains unclear. The germline V and J ends were trimmed by 4 bases and 5 bases, with 13 bases remaining between them. This CDR3 comprises 14 residues. CDR1 SGHNT and CDR2 YYREEE come from the germline V gene (reference sequence). CDR3: CASSDARRNNEQFF. The CDR3 bases are TGTGCCAGCAGCGACGCGCGGCGGAACAATGAGCAGTTCTTC.

This chain connects TRBV18 to TRBJ1-2, with 9 bases identical to TRBD1. The junction had 9 bases not matched to a gene; V was cut back by 3 bases and J by 10 bases. The CDR3 contains 14 residues. Germline CDR1 reads KGHSH; CDR2 reads LQKENI. The chain's CDR3 is CASSPGQGEVDYTF. The DNA of the CDR3 is TGTGCCAGCTCACCGGGACAGGGAGAGGTCGACTACACCTTC.

This clone came up a few times. The J gene is TRBJ2-1, the V gene TRBV7-3; D uncertain. Germline CDR1 SGHTA, CDR2 FQGTGA. CDR3 length: 13 residues. Trimming pared 2 bases from V and 12 bases from J, leaving 14 bases between. The CDR3 coding sequence is TGTGCCAGCAGCTTAGTAAGCCTAGGAAGGCAGTTCTTC. It yields the protein CASSLVSLGRQFF. Combining the CDR3 with reference TRBV7-3 and TRBJ2-1 gives the whole variable domain GAGVSQTPSNKVTEKGKYVELRCDPISGHTALYWYRQSLGQGPEFLIYFQGTGAADDSGLPNDRFFAVRPEGSVSTLKIQRTERGDSAVYLCASSLVSLGRQFFGPGTRLTVL.

V usage is TRBV10-3 and J usage is TRBJ2-6; tentatively, D is TRBD1 (5 bases). This CDR3 has 14 amino acids. Germline CDR1 is ENHRY and CDR2 is SYGVKD. V lost 7 bases and J 0 bases, leaving 7 bases between the germline ends. This CDR3 reads CAITRDSGANVLTF. CDR3 DNA sequence: TGTGCCATCACCAGGGACTCTGGGGCCAACGTCCTGACTTTC.

The chain joins TRBV4-3 to TRBJ1-1; D is unclear. Germline loops: CDR1 LGHNA, CDR2 YSLEER. V lost 0 bases, J lost 3 bases, and 8 bases lay in between. This CDR3 comprises 14 residues. CDR3 loop: CASSQEPRYTEAFF. The CDR3 DNA reads TGCGCCAGCAGCCAAGAACCCAGGTACACTGAAGCTTTCTTT.

The J gene is TRBJ2-2, the V gene TRBV7-9; TRBD2 agrees at 11 bases. Trimming cost V 6 bases and J 8 bases; bases outside gene matches: 5. This CDR3 region has 14 residues. The germline CDR1 and CDR2 sequences are SEHNR and FQNEAQ (reference sequence). The CDR3 protein is CASSTTSGIGELFF. Written as DNA, the CDR3 is TGTGCCAGCAGTACGACTAGCGGGATAGGGGAGCTGTTTTTT.

The chain recombines TRBV10-3 with TRBJ2-1; 16 positions agree with TRBD2. The germline V gene has CDR1 ENHRY and CDR2 SYGVKD. The CDR3 spans 17 residues. Trimming took 8 bases from V and 8 from J; bases not matched to a gene: 12. Here the CDR3 DNA reads TGTGCCATCGCCGACGGGACTAGCGGGGGGGCTCGGGATGAGCAGTTCTTC. Protein: CAIADGTSGGARDEQFF.

This chain connects TRBV10-3 to TRBJ2-7; the match to TRBD1 covers 10 bases. Per germline, CDR1 ENHRY and CDR2 SYGVKD. V lost 0 bases to trimming and J lost 7 bases; unmatched junction nucleotides: 6. CDR3 length: 15 residues. CDR3 amino acids: CAISESTGGAGEQYF. DNA for the CDR3: TGTGCCATCAGTGAGTCGACAGGGGGCGCGGGAGAGCAGTACTTC.

V and J are TRBV5-6 and TRBJ2-3; tentatively, D is TRBD2 (5 bases). This CDR3 spans 14 amino acids. Trimming took off 1 base at V and 2 bases at J, with 8 bases between the two ends. Per germline, CDR1 SGHDT and CDR2 YYEEEE. CDR3 protein: CASSLLAPTDTQYF. The CDR3 nucleotides read TGTGCCAGCAGCTTGTTAGCGCCCACAGATACGCAGTATTTT.

V gene TRBV6-6 combines with J gene TRBJ2-2, with D perhaps TRBD1 (5 bases). The germline CDR1 and CDR2 sequences are MNHNY and SVGAGI (reference sequence). This CDR3 comprises 11 residues. V was pared by 7 bases and J by 11 bases, with 11 bases between. The CDR3 protein is CASTRVRELFF. The DNA of the CDR3 is TGTGCCAGCACCAGGGTCCGTGAGCTGTTTTTT.

The CDR3 spells CASSYRRTGMVSPLHF. CDR3 sequence (DNA): TGTGCCAGCAGTTACAGACGGACAGGGATGGTTTCACCCCTCCACTTT. The genes are TRBV7-2 and TRBJ1-6; 8 bases are shared with TRBD1. Germline V gives CDR1 SGHTA, CDR2 FQGNSA. J lost 9 bases, V lost 6 bases, and 13 bases had no gene match. The CDR3 runs to 16 residues.

The chain employs TRBV9 and TRBJ2-1, with 8 bases identical to TRBD2. This CDR3 region has 15 residues. The junction had 14 bases not matched to a gene; V was cut back by 3 bases and J by 12 bases. CDR1 SGDLS and CDR2 YYNGEE come from the germline V gene. As DNA, the CDR3 is TGTGCCAGCAGCGGCGGGACTAGTATTCTCTTCGGGCAGTTCTTC. The encoded protein is CASSGGTSILFGQFF.